These 32 T cell receptor beta chains originate from one sample sequenced in a study of cytomegalovirus exposure and HLA in healthy donors. PCR was performed using 60 Vbeta and 13 Jbeta primers. Here immunoSEQ multiplex PCR was the method, and the copy in TCRdb shows in-frame clones only, minus some. The sample yields under 200,000 clones, approximately 86% seen once. The material sequenced was PBMCs. These receptors were obtained from a young woman in good health and CMV-seronegative.

Only a few counts were recorded for this clone. This chain connects TRBV6-1 to TRBJ1-4; D perhaps matches TRBD1 (5 bases). Germline-derived CDR1 and CDR2 are MNHNS and SASEGT. The CDR3 is 15 amino acids. V was shortened by 7 bases and J by 3 bases, with 15 bases between the two germline ends. CDR3 DNA: TGTGCCAGCACTATGCGGGACGGTGCTAATGAAAAACTGTTTTTT. Protein sequence: CASTMRDGANEKLFF.

The chain employs TRBV7-9 and TRBJ2-1; TRBD2 aligns across 12 bases. The length of the CDR3 is 16 residues. V lost 7 bases to trimming and J lost 4 bases; unmatched junction nucleotides: 8. CDR1 is SEHNR and CDR2 is FQNEAQ in the germline V gene (reference sequence). The DNA of the CDR3 is TGTGCCAGCATTCCCACGACTAGCGGGGGATACAATGAGCAGTTCTTC. It yields the protein CASIPTTSGGYNEQFF.

This clone was seen once. This sequence joins TRBV2 and TRBJ1-5, with 10 bases matching TRBD1. Germline lookup yields CDR1 SNHLY and CDR2 FYNNEI. V lost 4 bases and J lost 8; bases outside the gene matches: 2. This CDR3 region has 13 residues. In DNA, the CDR3 is TGTGCCAGCAGTGGACAGGGGGCAAAGCCCCAGCATTTT. It encodes CASSGQGAKPQHF.

The V and J genes are TRBV2 and TRBJ2-5; 9 nucleotides agree with TRBD1. This CDR3 is 14 amino acids long. V shed 9 bases and J 4 bases; nucleotides not matched to a gene: 9. Germline CDR1 SNHLY, CDR2 FYNNEI. The CDR3, as DNA: TGTGCCAGTTCCACAGGGGGCGCCCCAGAGACCCAGTACTTC. Protein: CASSTGGAPETQYF.

This sequence joins TRBV5-1 and TRBJ2-2, with D perhaps matching TRBD1 (6 bases). The CDR3 contains 17 residues. Germline CDR1 SGHRS, CDR2 YFSETQ. The V end lost 0 bases, the J end lost 2 bases, and 14 bases lay between the germline ends. CDR3 DNA: TGCGCCAGCAGCTTGGGGGTAGGGGGTTTCAACACCGGGGAGCTGTTTTTT. This codes for CASSLGVGGFNTGELFF.

The chain is built from TRBV19 and TRBJ1-1; D not certain. Germline V CDR1 and CDR2: LNHDA, SQIVND (reference sequence). The germline V and J ends were trimmed by 3 bases and 1 base, with 3 bases remaining between them. The CDR3 extends over 12 amino acids. The CDR3 sequence: CASSIRNTEAFF. The CDR3 DNA reads as TGTGCCAGTAGTATTAGGAACACTGAAGCTTTCTTT.

CDR3 nucleotide sequence: TGCGCCAGCAGCTTTACAGGGAATGAGCAGTTCTTC. Residues: CASSFTGNEQFF. V is TRBV4-1 and J is TRBJ2-1, with D tentatively TRBD1 (6 bases). Germline V gene sequence: CDR1 MGHRA, CDR2 YSYEKL. The CDR3 has 12 amino acids. Trimming cost V 5 bases and J 7 bases, with 9 bases left between them.

The rearrangement uses TRBV7-3 and TRBJ2-3; 9 bases agree with TRBD2. Germline lookup yields CDR1 SGHTA and CDR2 FQGTGA. The CDR3 loop spans 14 amino acids. V was clipped by 0 bases and J by 5 bases; unmatched bases: 0. For the CDR3, the DNA is TGTGCCAGCAGCTTAACTAGCGGGAGAGATACGCAGTATTTT. Translating it yields CASSLTSGRDTQYF.

CDR3 loop: CASTLDTNTGELFF. CDR3 DNA sequence: TGTGCCAGCACCCTGGACACTAACACCGGGGAGCTGTTTTTT. The J gene is TRBJ2-2, the V gene TRBV2; a possible D gene is TRBD1 (5 bases). Between the trimmed V and J ends, which lost 7 bases and 2 bases, there was a span of 11 bases. CDR1 and CDR2 (germline): SNHLY, FYNNEI. The CDR3 is 14 amino acids.

V and J are TRBV5-1 and TRBJ2-7; TRBD1 agrees at 7 bases. The V gene's germline CDR1 is SGHRS and CDR2 YFSETQ. The CDR3 spans 13 residues. V gave up 3 bases and J gave up 1 base; unmatched junction bases: 1. CDR3: CASSSGQSYEQYF. CDR3 DNA: TGCGCCAGCAGCTCGGGACAGTCCTACGAGCAGTACTTC.

DNA of the CDR3: TGTGCCAGCAGCTCTACTAGCGGGGTCTACAATGAGCAGTTCTTC. Protein: CASSSTSGVYNEQFF. The rearrangement joins TRBV7-3 to TRBJ2-1, with 10 positions matching TRBD2. J lost 3 bases, V lost 4 bases, and 3 bases had no gene match. CDR3 length: 15 residues. In germline, CDR1 is SGHTA, CDR2 FQGTGA.

The chain recombines TRBV29-1 with TRBJ2-3, with 7 nucleotides matching TRBD1. This CDR3 has 13 amino acids. Germline V CDR1 and CDR2: SQVTM, ANQGSEA. The CDR3 spells CSAPGQSTDTQYF. The DNA for the CDR3 is TGCAGTGCACCGGGACAGAGCACAGATACGCAGTATTTT.

This clone was detected only once. The V call is TRBV5-1, the J call TRBJ2-5; TRBD1 matches at 7 bases. This CDR3 spans 15 amino acids. Germline assignment: CDR1 SGHRS and CDR2 YFSETQ. V gave up 4 bases and J gave up 1 base; unmatched junction bases: 7. CDR3 region: CASSRGTATQETQYF. DNA for the CDR3: TGCGCCAGCAGCAGGGGGACAGCTACCCAAGAGACCCAGTACTTC.

The J gene is TRBJ2-2, the V gene TRBV21-1; whether TRBD2, the table's D call, matches the DNA was not checked. TRBV21-1 constitutes a pseudogene. This CDR3 contains 17 residues. CDR3 loop: CASSTPGLAGGTGELFF. The CDR3 DNA is TGTGCCAGCAGCACTCCGGGACTAGCGGGAGGAACCGGGGAGCTGTTTTTT.

V gene TRBV14 combines with J gene TRBJ2-7; D remains ambiguous. Germline CDR1 SGHDN, CDR2 FVKESK. Trimming took 1 base from V and 2 from J, leaving 9 bases between them. The CDR3 sequence is 14 residues long. The chain's CDR3 is CASSQGPLPYEQYF. CDR3 nucleotide sequence: TGTGCCAGCAGCCAAGGTCCCCTACCCTACGAGCAGTACTTC.

This clone appeared a single time. V gene TRBV6-4 combines with J gene TRBJ1-2, with 10 bases fitting TRBD1. V dropped 4 bases and J dropped 7; count of bases not matched to a gene: 6. This CDR3 has 14 residues. In germline, CDR1 is MRHNA, CDR2 SNTAGT. Here the CDR3 DNA reads TGTGCCAGCAGTGGGGGACAGGGGTATGGTGGCTACACCTTC. Its protein product is CASSGGQGYGGYTF.

CDR3 residues: CASSLSGSHEQYF. The CDR3 DNA follows: TGTGCCAGCAGCTTAAGCGGGAGCCACGAGCAGTACTTC. The gene calls are TRBV11-3 and TRBJ2-7; 8 bases are shared with TRBD2. The CDR3 spans 13 residues. Germline assignment: CDR1 SGHNT and CDR2 YENEEA. V gave up 2 bases and J gave up 5 bases; unmatched junction bases: 2.

The V and J genes are TRBV6-1 and TRBJ2-2, with TRBD2 matching over 13 bases. V gave up 7 bases and J gave up 7 bases; unmatched junction bases: 6. Germline CDR1 and CDR2: MNHNS and SASEGT. This CDR3 is 15 amino acids long. CDR3 region: CASTTSGGAFGELFF. CDR3 DNA sequence: TGTGCCAGCACTACTAGCGGGGGGGCCTTCGGGGAGCTGTTTTTT.

The chain is built from TRBV10-3 and TRBJ1-6, with unresolved D. The germline V and J ends were trimmed by 3 bases and 5 bases, with 8 bases remaining between them. Looked up from germline, CDR1 is ENHRY and CDR2 is SYGVKD. The CDR3 has 14 amino acids. The CDR3 spells CAISELSHNSPLHF. As DNA, the CDR3 is TGTGCCATCAGTGAACTTAGTCATAATTCACCCCTCCACTTT.

The chain combines TRBV19 with TRBJ1-2, with a weak D call TRBD1 (5 bases). The V and J ends lost 4 bases and 7 bases respectively, with 7 bases between them. The V gene's germline CDR1 is LNHDA and CDR2 SQIVND (reference sequence). The CDR3 has 11 amino acids. The CDR3 reads CASSTRVGYTF. As DNA, the CDR3 is TGTGCCAGTAGTACCAGGGTTGGCTACACCTTC.

The chain is built from TRBV5-1 and TRBJ2-1; D is possibly TRBD2 (7 bases). The CDR3 is made up of 16 amino acids. Germline V gene data show CDR1 as SGHRS and CDR2 as YFSETQ. V was clipped by 0 bases and J by 3 bases, with 13 bases between them. This chain's CDR3 is CASSLGGGEGYNEQFF. The CDR3 coding sequence is TGCGCCAGCAGCTTGGGAGGGGGGGAAGGCTACAATGAGCAGTTCTTC. Complete variable domain (other parts from reference TRBV5-1 and TRBJ2-1): KAGVTQTPRYLIKTRGQQVTLSCSPISGHRSVSWYQQTPGQGLQFLFEYFSETQRNKGNFPGRFSGRQFSNSRSEMNVSTLELGDSALYLCASSLGGGEGYNEQFFGPGTRLTVL.

This clone was seen a handful of times. This chain connects TRBV10-3 to TRBJ2-5; TRBD2 agrees at 10 bases. After removal of 3 bases from V and 5 bases from J, the junction contained 18 bases not matched to a gene. Per the germline V gene, CDR1 is ENHRY and CDR2 is SYGVKD. The CDR3 contains 19 residues. The CDR3, as DNA: TGTGCCATCAGTGACAGTGTGCGGAGGTCTAGCGGGAGATTGGAGACCCAGTACTTC. Protein sequence: CAISDSVRRSSGRLETQYF.

The V call is TRBV29-1, the J call TRBJ2-5; no clear D gene. Germline-derived CDR1 and CDR2 are SQVTM and ANQGSEA. V was trimmed by 1 base and J by 9 bases, leaving 15 bases between them. This CDR3 has 13 amino acids. In nucleotides, the CDR3 is TGCAGCGTTGAAGCAAGCGTCGGCGAGGCCCAGTACTTC. Its translation: CSVEASVGEAQYF.

In this sample, this clone turned up a few times. V is TRBV7-9 and J is TRBJ1-6, with 11 bases lining up with TRBD1. Per germline, CDR1 SEHNR and CDR2 FQNEAQ (reference sequence). The CDR3 loop spans 15 amino acids. The J segment lost 8 bases and the V segment lost 5 bases, leaving 5 bases of the junction unmatched. The CDR3 sequence: CASSPWTGGDSPLHF. In DNA, the CDR3 is TGTGCCAGCAGCCCTTGGACAGGGGGCGATTCACCCCTCCACTTT.

The chain carries TRBV9 and TRBJ2-2; TRBD2 matches at 9 bases. Looked up from germline, CDR1 is SGDLS and CDR2 is YYNGEE. The CDR3 runs to 16 residues. J gave up 3 bases and V 2 bases, and 5 bases lay outside the gene matches. CDR3 region: CASSVFSGSDTGELFF. CDR3 sequence (DNA): TGTGCCAGCAGCGTTTTTAGCGGGAGTGACACCGGGGAGCTGTTTTTT.

The rearrangement uses TRBV5-5 and TRBJ2-7, with 10 bases matching TRBD1. This CDR3 comprises 16 residues. V shed 7 bases, J shed 5 bases, and the junction held 15 bases outside the gene matches. Germline-derived CDR1 and CDR2 are SGHKS and YYEKEE (reference sequence). The CDR3 DNA is TGTGCCAGCGCCCCGACAGGGGGCCCTTGGGTCGACGAGCAGTACTTC. Translation gives CASAPTGGPWVDEQYF.

Only a few counts were recorded for this clone. The V call is TRBV5-5, the J call TRBJ1-1; D remains ambiguous. Germline V gene sequence: CDR1 SGHKS, CDR2 YYEKEE (reference sequence). V dropped 0 bases and J dropped 2 bases, with 8 bases sitting between them. CDR3 length: 14 amino acids. CDR3 in amino acids: CASSLVGVNTEAFF. For the CDR3, the DNA is TGTGCCAGCAGCTTGGTCGGGGTCAACACTGAAGCTTTCTTT.

V usage is TRBV19 and J usage is TRBJ2-3; tentative D call: TRBD1 (5 bases). The CDR3 length is 14 residues. The V end was cut by 7 bases, the J end by 4 bases, with 15 bases between. Germline V gene data show CDR1 as LNHDA and CDR2 as SQIVND (reference sequence). CDR3 sequence (DNA): TGTGCCAGTAAGCCGGCGACAGCCCCAGATACGCAGTATTTT. Encoded protein: CASKPATAPDTQYF. Filled out from reference TRBV19 and TRBJ2-3, the complete variable domain reads DGGITQSPKYLFRKEGQNVTLSCEQNLNHDAMYWYRQDPGQGLRLIYYSQIVNDFQKGDIAEGYSVSREKKESFPLTVTSAQKNPTAFYLCASKPATAPDTQYFGPGTRLTVL.

The chain has TRBV30 and TRBJ2-5; 7 bases line up with TRBD1. The CDR3 has 13 residues. Looked up from germline, CDR1 is GTSNPN and CDR2 is SVGIG (reference sequence). V dropped 0 bases and J dropped 6; count of bases not matched to a gene: 4. As DNA, the CDR3 is TGTGCCTGGAGTGTACGAGGGGGCCAGACCCAGTACTTC. Translating gives CAWSVRGGQTQYF.

The gene calls are TRBV14 and TRBJ2-7; D unclear. Per germline, CDR1 SGHDN and CDR2 FVKESK. There are 15 residues in the CDR3. V lost 4 bases to trimming and J lost 3 bases, with 16 bases between them. The chain's CDR3 is CASSLYDIPIYEQYF. DNA of the CDR3: TGTGCCAGCAGCCTTTATGACATACCTATCTACGAGCAGTACTTC.

The rearrangement links TRBV5-1 to TRBJ2-3, with D tentatively TRBD2 (6 bases). Per germline, CDR1 SGHRS and CDR2 YFSETQ. The CDR3 extends over 15 amino acids. V lost 4 bases and J lost 0, with 12 bases in between. The CDR3 loop reads CASSRDSSSTDTQYF. The CDR3 DNA follows: TGCGCCAGCAGCAGGGACTCGTCTAGCACAGATACGCAGTATTTT.

The chain combines TRBV11-2 with TRBJ2-3, with TRBD2 matching over 9 bases. With V trimmed by 1 base and J by 4 bases, 3 bases remained unmatched. Germline CDR1 reads SGHAT; CDR2 reads FQNNGV. The CDR3 has 15 residues. The CDR3 here is CASSLARTSADTQYF. The CDR3 nucleotides are TGTGCCAGCAGCTTAGCACGGACTAGCGCAGATACGCAGTATTTT. The entire variable domain, with the rest obtained from reference TRBV11-2 and TRBJ2-3, is as follows: EAGVAQSPRYKIIEKRQSVAFWCNPISGHATLYWYQQILGQGPKLLIQFQNNGVVDDSQLPKDRFSAERLKGVDSTLKIQPAKLEDSAVYLCASSLARTSADTQYFGPGTRLTVL.